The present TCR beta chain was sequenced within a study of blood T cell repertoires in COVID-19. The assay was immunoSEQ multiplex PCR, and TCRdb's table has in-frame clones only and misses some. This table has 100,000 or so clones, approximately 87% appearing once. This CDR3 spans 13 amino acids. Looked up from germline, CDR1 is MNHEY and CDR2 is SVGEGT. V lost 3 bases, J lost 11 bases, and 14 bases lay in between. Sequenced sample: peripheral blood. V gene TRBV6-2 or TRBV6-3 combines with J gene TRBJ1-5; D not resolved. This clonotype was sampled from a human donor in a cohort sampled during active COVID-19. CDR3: CASSYGGSAAQHF. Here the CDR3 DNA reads TGTGCCAGCAGTTATGGAGGGTCTGCGGCCCAGCATTTT.